This passage covers 25 T cell receptor beta chains from one sample sequenced in a study of T cell repertoires in ileal Crohn's disease. TCRdb's copy holds only in-frame clones and misses some; the assay was immunoSEQ multiplex PCR. The sample carries thousands of clones, over 65% recorded once. What was sequenced was ileal tissue. Source of these receptors: an adult with Crohn's disease.

The chain recombines TRBV6-6 with TRBJ1-2, with D unresolved. Germline V lookup: CDR1 MNHNY, CDR2 SVGAGI (reference sequence). Trimming took off 5 bases at V and 8 bases at J, with 21 bases between the two ends. This CDR3 is built from 15 residues. In DNA, the CDR3 is TGTGCCAGCAGTAAAACTTCAGGACTCCCTGGGGGCTACACCTTC. Translating gives CASSKTSGLPGGYTF.

The chain combines TRBV5-4 with TRBJ1-2, with D uncertain. The germline V gene encodes CDR1 SGHNT and CDR2 YYREEE (reference sequence). Trimming pared 3 bases from V and 0 bases from J, leaving 12 bases between. The CDR3 loop spans 15 amino acids. The CDR3 DNA reads as TGTGCCAGCAGCTCGTGGACGGGAGCTAACTATGGCTACACCTTC. Translating it yields CASSSWTGANYGYTF.

This sequence joins TRBV7-2 and TRBJ2-7; a weak D match, TRBD1 (6 bases). The germline CDR1 and CDR2 sequences are SGHTA and FQGNSA. V lost 1 base and J 3 bases, leaving 13 bases between the germline ends. The CDR3 runs 15 residues. CDR3 DNA sequence: TGTGCCAGCAGCTTAGAATGGCAGGGGAGCTACGAGCAGTACTTC. It encodes CASSLEWQGSYEQYF.

This chain joins TRBV5-1 and TRBJ1-2; no clear D gene. This CDR3 region has 12 residues. V lost 2 bases and J 7 bases, leaving 9 bases between the germline ends. CDR1 is SGHRS and CDR2 is YFSETQ in the germline V gene. DNA for the CDR3: TGCGCCAGCAGCTTCGAGGGAAGTGGCTACACCTTC. The encoded protein is CASSFEGSGYTF. Full variable domain (outside the CDR3, taken from reference TRBV5-1 and TRBJ1-2): KAGVTQTPRYLIKTRGQQVTLSCSPISGHRSVSWYQQTPGQGLQFLFEYFSETQRNKGNFPGRFSGRQFSNSRSEMNVSTLELGDSALYLCASSFEGSGYTFGSGTRLTVV.

The V call is TRBV6-5, the J call TRBJ2-7; 13 bases match TRBD2. With V trimmed by 6 bases and J by 5 bases, 4 bases remained unmatched. The germline CDR1 and CDR2 sequences are MNHEY and SVGAGI. CDR3 size: 14 residues. Here the CDR3 reads CASSRLAGGHEQYF. In nucleotides, the CDR3 is TGTGCCAGCAGCCGACTAGCGGGGGGCCACGAGCAGTACTTC.

The chain links TRBV11-2 to TRBJ1-5; 7 nucleotides match TRBD1. This CDR3 region has 14 residues. The V and J ends lost 5 bases and 1 base, in that order; junction bases with no gene match: 2. Germline V gene data show CDR1 as SGHAT and CDR2 as FQNNGV. CDR3 region: CASSRTGSNQPQHF. Here the CDR3 DNA reads TGTGCCAGCAGCCGGACAGGCAGCAATCAGCCCCAGCATTTT.

The rearrangement uses TRBV7-3 and TRBJ2-3, with D possibly being TRBD2 (5 bases). This CDR3 comprises 18 residues. Looked up from germline, CDR1 is SGHTA and CDR2 is FQGTGA. V was pared by 2 bases and J by 1 base, with 19 bases between. The CDR3 sequence: CASSLYASVVRGTDTQYF. CDR3 in DNA: TGTGCCAGCAGCTTATACGCCAGCGTGGTGAGGGGCACAGATACGCAGTATTTT.

The rearrangement links TRBV27 to TRBJ1-1; 10 nucleotides match TRBD1. In germline, CDR1 is MNHEY, CDR2 SMNVEV (reference sequence). Trimming at V came to 6 bases and at J to 1 base, leaving 8 bases not matched to a gene. The length of the CDR3 is 16 residues. The CDR3 spells CASSRDRGRANTEAFF. CDR3 in DNA: TGTGCCAGCAGCCGGGACAGGGGAAGAGCGAACACTGAAGCTTTCTTT.

The DNA for the CDR3 is TGTGCCAGCAGCGTAGATTCCAGCGGCGGGGATACGCAGTATTTT. Protein product: CASSVDSSGGDTQYF. J is TRBJ2-3 and V is TRBV9, with TRBD2 as a possible D gene (5 bases). Trimming stripped 0 bases from V and 6 bases from J, with 14 bases between. This CDR3 region has 15 residues. CDR1 SGDLS and CDR2 YYNGEE come from the germline V gene. The whole variable domain, filled in from reference TRBV9 and TRBJ2-3, reads DSGVTQTPKHLITATGQRVTLRCSPRSGDLSVYWYQQSLDQGLQFLIQYYNGEERAKGNILERFSAQQFPDLHSELNLSSLELGDSALYFCASSVDSSGGDTQYFGPGTRLTVL.

The chain is built from TRBV6-9 and TRBJ2-7; D unclear. The ends were cut back, 3 bases at V and 0 bases at J, with 12 bases in the middle. This CDR3 has 15 residues. Per the germline V gene, CDR1 is MNHGY and CDR2 is SVAAGI. This CDR3 is CASSYSFGSSYEQYF. The CDR3 DNA is TGTGCCAGCAGTTACTCATTTGGCAGCTCCTACGAGCAGTACTTC.

This clone was observed a handful of times. The genes are TRBV5-1 and TRBJ2-3; D remains ambiguous. The CDR3 length is 13 residues. CDR1 and CDR2 (germline): SGHRS, YFSETQ. V shed 6 bases and J shed 2 bases, with 10 bases lying between them. The CDR3 spells CASIDTYTDTQYF. The CDR3 DNA is TGCGCCAGCATTGACACCTACACAGATACGCAGTATTTT.

The chain couples TRBV5-1 to TRBJ2-3; no clear D. The CDR3 has 12 amino acids. Germline CDR1 SGHRS, CDR2 YFSETQ. Deletions cut 0 bases from V and 5 bases from J, with 4 bases between. CDR3 in amino acids: CASSLAGDTQYF. Here the CDR3 DNA reads TGCGCCAGCAGCTTGGCCGGAGATACGCAGTATTTT.

V usage is TRBV6-6 and J usage is TRBJ1-1; D uncertain. CDR3 length: 13 residues. V was clipped by 11 bases and J by 1 base, with 14 bases between them. Germline assignment: CDR1 MNHNY and CDR2 SVGAGI (reference sequence). For the CDR3, the DNA is TGTGCCGGGCGAGTGGGCGCGAACACTGAAGCTTTCTTT. Protein product: CAGRVGANTEAFF.

The J gene is TRBJ1-4, the V gene TRBV7-6; D is ambiguous. The CDR3 is 14 residues long. Germline-derived CDR1 and CDR2 are SGHVS and FNYEAQ. The ends were cut back, 5 bases at V and 0 bases at J, with 7 bases in the middle. The CDR3 bases are TGTGCCAGCAGCCCTCAGGCAACTAATGAAAAACTGTTTTTT. Translated: CASSPQATNEKLFF.

The chain employs TRBV6-1 and TRBJ2-1; tentatively, D is TRBD1 (6 bases). Trimming removed 5 bases at V and 4 bases at J, with 15 bases between. The CDR3 has 15 residues. Germline assignment: CDR1 MNHNS and CDR2 SASEGT. The CDR3 DNA sequence: TGTGCCAGCAGTAGAATCGGGACATCTTACAATGAGCAGTTCTTC. This sequence encodes CASSRIGTSYNEQFF.

The chain joins TRBV7-2 to TRBJ1-1; the D gene is possibly TRBD1 (6 bases). The V gene lost 5 bases and the J gene lost 0 bases, with 13 bases spanning the gap. CDR3 length: 15 residues. Looked up from germline, CDR1 is SGHTA and CDR2 is FQGNSA. The CDR3 sequence: CASSPLGTLNTEAFF. The CDR3 DNA reads TGTGCCAGCAGCCCCCTGGGGACATTGAACACTGAAGCTTTCTTT.

By its share, this clone is large. The V and J genes are TRBV25-1 and TRBJ2-5, with D maybe TRBD1 (6 bases). The CDR3 loop spans 18 amino acids. V shed 5 bases and J shed 1 base, with 23 bases lying between them. In germline, CDR1 is MGHDK, CDR2 SYGVNS. CDR3 sequence reads: CASSSGVGQGMVQETQYF. The CDR3 nucleotides are TGTGCCAGCAGTTCGGGCGTAGGCCAGGGGATGGTCCAAGAGACCCAGTACTTC.

The rearrangement links TRBV18 to TRBJ2-5, with D perhaps matching TRBD1 (7 bases). With 2 bases removed from V and 5 bases from J, the gap between germline ends came to 12 bases. The germline gives CDR1 KGHSH, CDR2 LQKENI. CDR3 length equals 14 residues. The CDR3 DNA sequence: TGTGCCAGCTCACCAGGGGCAGGGGGGGAGACCCAGTACTTC. Residues: CASSPGAGGETQYF.

The chain combines TRBV29-1 with TRBJ2-7; TRBD1 agrees at 9 bases. In germline, CDR1 is SQVTM, CDR2 ANQGSEA. V shed 4 bases and J 3 bases; nucleotides not matched to a gene: 10. The CDR3 length is 15 residues. DNA of the CDR3: TGCAGCGTTGGAGCCCCGGGACAGGGATACTACGAGCAGTACTTC. This encodes CSVGAPGQGYYEQYF.

The rearrangement joins TRBV18 to TRBJ2-7, with TRBD2 matching 8 bases. CDR1 is KGHSH and CDR2 is LQKENI in the germline V gene. Trimming at V came to 3 bases and at J to 5 bases, leaving 12 bases not matched to a gene. The CDR3 covers 16 residues. The CDR3 sequence is CASSPGTSGGFHEQYF. The DNA of the CDR3 is TGTGCCAGCTCACCGGGGACTAGTGGGGGTTTCCACGAGCAGTACTTC.

The chain links TRBV18 to TRBJ2-1; tentative D call: TRBD1 (6 bases). V lost 3 bases and J 0 bases, leaving 9 bases between the germline ends. The CDR3 runs 15 residues. The germline V gene encodes CDR1 KGHSH and CDR2 LQKENI. This CDR3 is CASSPQGSSYNEQFF. CDR3 DNA sequence: TGTGCCAGCTCACCCCAGGGGAGCTCCTACAATGAGCAGTTCTTC.

The rearrangement links TRBV13 to TRBJ2-7, with D possibly matching TRBD1 (6 bases). There are 15 residues in the CDR3. V was shortened by 1 base and J by 0 bases, with 10 bases between the two germline ends. Germline V gene lookup returns CDR1 PRHDT and CDR2 FYEKMQ (reference sequence). The CDR3 spells CASSLVGATSYEQYF. The DNA of the CDR3 is TGTGCCAGCAGCTTAGTGGGGGCAACCTCCTACGAGCAGTACTTC. Full variable domain (outside the CDR3, taken from reference TRBV13 and TRBJ2-7): AAGVIQSPRHLIKEKRETATLKCYPIPRHDTVYWYQQGPGQDPQFLISFYEKMQSDKGSIPDRFSAQQFSDYHSELNMSSLELGDSALYFCASSLVGATSYEQYFGPGTRLTVT.

The genes are TRBV9 and TRBJ2-5; TRBD1 agrees at 11 bases. This CDR3 spans 17 amino acids. Germline CDR1 is SGDLS and CDR2 is YYNGEE. Trimming cost V 3 bases and J 6 bases; bases outside gene matches: 13. Here the CDR3 reads CASSGGGPGQGVQTQYF. The CDR3 region has the DNA TGTGCCAGCAGCGGAGGAGGACCGGGACAGGGGGTGCAGACCCAGTACTTC.

The chain is built from TRBV11-2 and TRBJ1-5; no clear D. Trimming removed 2 bases from V and 2 bases from J, with 7 bases in between. CDR1 and CDR2 (germline): SGHAT, FQNNGV. The CDR3 is 14 amino acids. The CDR3 sequence: CASSLFTRNQPQHF. Here the CDR3 DNA reads TGTGCCAGCAGCTTATTCACACGCAATCAGCCCCAGCATTTT.

The CDR3 sequence is CASSASGAPGPQHF. CDR3 DNA: TGTGCCAGCAGCGCCTCAGGGGCCCCGGGGCCCCAGCATTTT. The chain has TRBV9 and TRBJ1-5; D perhaps matches TRBD1 (6 bases). Germline V gene data show CDR1 as SGDLS and CDR2 as YYNGEE. The CDR3 spans 14 residues. The V gene lost 3 bases and the J gene lost 9 bases, with 16 bases spanning the gap. The entire variable domain, with the rest obtained from reference TRBV9 and TRBJ1-5, is as follows: DSGVTQTPKHLITATGQRVTLRCSPRSGDLSVYWYQQSLDQGLQFLIQYYNGEERAKGNILERFSAQQFPDLHSELNLSSLELGDSALYFCASSASGAPGPQHFGDGTRLSIL.